The 14 T cell receptor beta chains given below trace back to one sample, sequenced in a study of blood T cell repertoires in COVID-19. Assay: immunoSEQ multiplex PCR; the TCRdb copy retains only in-frame clones and omits some. The table has some 250,000 clones, 70% to 75% seen once. Sequencing was carried out using peripheral blood. These receptor sequences come from a woman at least 80 years old with acute or convalescent COVID-19.

The V gene is TRBV6-5, the J gene TRBJ2-7; 8 nucleotides align to TRBD1. CDR1 is MNHEY and CDR2 is SVGAGI in the germline V gene. With 7 bases clipped from V and 5 bases from J, the junction kept 7 bases outside the gene matches. The CDR3 sequence is 13 residues long. CDR3 sequence reads: CASIDRGHHEQYF. The CDR3, as DNA: TGTGCCAGCATAGACAGGGGTCACCACGAGCAGTACTTC.

The chain couples TRBV19 to TRBJ1-5, with TRBD1 matching 9 bases. The germline gives CDR1 LNHDA, CDR2 SQIVND (reference sequence). V shed 4 bases and J 7 bases; nucleotides not matched to a gene: 11. There are 16 residues in the CDR3. The CDR3 loop reads CASSNLKGQGSQPQHF. The CDR3 DNA is TGTGCCAGTAGTAACCTAAAGGGACAGGGCAGCCAGCCCCAGCATTTT.

The chain employs TRBV7-9 and TRBJ2-3, with 8 bases fitting TRBD2. V was clipped by 3 bases and J by 3 bases; unmatched bases: 5. This CDR3 contains 15 residues. CDR1 and CDR2 (germline): SEHNR, FQNEAQ (reference sequence). The CDR3 loop is CASSLRTSRTDTQYF. As DNA, the CDR3 is TGTGCCAGCAGCTTGAGGACTAGCAGAACAGATACGCAGTATTTT.

This sequence joins TRBV6-2 or TRBV6-3 and TRBJ2-7; 8 bases are shared with TRBD1. V shed 2 bases, J shed 6 bases, and the junction held 0 bases outside the gene matches. This CDR3 region has 12 residues. Germline assignment: CDR1 MNHEY and CDR2 SVGEGT. The CDR3 nucleotides read TGTGCCAGCAGTTACGACAGGGGCGAGCAGTACTTC. Translating it yields CASSYDRGEQYF.

There are a few counts of this clone. The rearrangement links TRBV21-1 to TRBJ2-3; the D call in the table, TRBD2, was not verified against the DNA. TRBV21-1 is flagged as a pseudogene. The CDR3 spans 21 residues. CDR3 sequence: CASSKPNAAGANDLYTDTQYF. CDR3 nucleotides: TGTGCCAGCAGCAAACCCAACGCGGCGGGAGCGAATGATTTATACACAGATACGCAGTATTTT.

This sequence joins TRBV5-5 and TRBJ1-1, with a tentative D call TRBD1 (6 bases). The germline V gene has CDR1 SGHKS and CDR2 YYEKEE (reference sequence). Trimming removed 0 bases from V and 6 bases from J, with 12 bases in between. The CDR3 is 14 amino acids. CDR3 region: CASSLGGLSAEAFF. Here the CDR3 DNA reads TGTGCCAGCAGCTTGGGGGGGCTGAGCGCTGAAGCTTTCTTT.

The chain employs TRBV9 and TRBJ1-2; 10 bases align to TRBD1. V shed 3 bases and J 8 bases; nucleotides not matched to a gene: 7. The CDR3 runs 14 residues. In germline, CDR1 is SGDLS, CDR2 YYNGEE. The CDR3 protein is CASSAPSGQGGYTF. As DNA, the CDR3 is TGTGCCAGCAGCGCGCCATCGGGACAGGGGGGCTACACCTTC.

The rearrangement joins TRBV14 to TRBJ2-7; 8 nucleotides line up with TRBD1. The CDR3 consists of 14 residues. V was pared by 4 bases and J by 5 bases, with 7 bases of the junction left unmatched. Germline-derived CDR1 and CDR2 are SGHDN and FVKESK. The CDR3 nucleotides read TGTGCCAGCAGCCGTCAGGGGGCCGGGCACGAGCAGTACTTC. Protein product: CASSRQGAGHEQYF.

This clone was observed a few times. The chain has TRBV4-2 and TRBJ1-6; D unclear. Germline V lookup: CDR1 LGHNA, CDR2 YNFKEQ. Trimming cost V 0 bases and J 7 bases, with 19 bases left between them. There are 18 residues in the CDR3. The CDR3 loop reads CASSQEPARALRNSPLHF. The CDR3 DNA follows: TGTGCCAGCAGCCAAGAGCCTGCGCGGGCGCTGAGAAATTCACCCCTCCACTTT.

The chain recombines TRBV11-2 with TRBJ2-2, with D perhaps TRBD2 (6 bases). CDR3 length: 14 amino acids. The germline V gene encodes CDR1 SGHAT and CDR2 FQNNGV. The ends were cut back, 1 base at V and 6 bases at J, with 9 bases in the middle. The CDR3 spells CASSLAGVAGELFF. In nucleotides, the CDR3 is TGTGCCAGCAGCTTAGCGGGAGTAGCCGGGGAGCTGTTTTTT. Looking up the rest from reference TRBV11-2 and TRBJ2-2 gives the full variable domain: EAGVAQSPRYKIIEKRQSVAFWCNPISGHATLYWYQQILGQGPKLLIQFQNNGVVDDSQLPKDRFSAERLKGVDSTLKIQPAKLEDSAVYLCASSLAGVAGELFFGEGSRLTVL.

The rearrangement joins TRBV5-1 to TRBJ2-7; 9 nucleotides match TRBD1. Germline CDR1 is SGHRS and CDR2 is YFSETQ. The CDR3 contains 15 residues. V was clipped by 0 bases and J by 12 bases; unmatched bases: 13. The CDR3 DNA is TGCGCCAGCAGCTTGGGACAGGGGGACCGTCTTTGGTGGTACTTC. Protein: CASSLGQGDRLWWYF.

A single count supports this clone. The V gene is TRBV4-3, the J gene TRBJ2-2; 7 bases match TRBD1. The CDR3 has 15 residues. Germline trimming cut 1 base from V and 9 bases from J; bases unmatched to any gene: 8. Germline V gives CDR1 LGHNA, CDR2 YSLEER. The CDR3 loop reads CASSQAAGGVRELFF. The CDR3 bases are TGCGCCAGCAGCCAAGCGGCAGGGGGTGTCCGGGAGCTGTTTTTT.

The chain combines TRBV18 with TRBJ1-4; D remains ambiguous. The CDR3 covers 15 residues. In germline, CDR1 is KGHSH, CDR2 LQKENI. Between the trimmed V and J ends, which lost 3 bases and 0 bases, there was a span of 8 bases. CDR3 in amino acids: CASSPNSATNEKLFF. CDR3 coding DNA: TGTGCCAGCTCACCTAACAGTGCAACTAATGAAAAACTGTTTTTT.

CDR3 coding DNA: TGTGCCAGCAGCTTAGAAGCGGGTTTTAGCTCCTACGAGCAGTACTTC. Amino acid sequence: CASSLEAGFSSYEQYF. The chain combines TRBV7-9 with TRBJ2-7; perhaps TRBD2 as D (6 bases). Trimming took 1 base from V and 0 from J, leaving 13 bases between them. The length of the CDR3 is 16 residues. Germline V lookup: CDR1 SEHNR, CDR2 FQNEAQ (reference sequence).